Listed below are T cell receptor beta chains from one sample, sequenced in a study of TIL therapy for anti-PD-1-resistant metastatic lung cancer. The table came from immunoSEQ multiplex PCR; TCRdb's copy has only in-frame clones and leaves some out. This table holds about 59,000 clones, about 81% found once. The sample in question was blood, obtained at baseline. The receptor set was obtained from a person between 25 and 79 years old with non-small cell lung cancer. Both conserved end residues are part of each CDR3. D genes are given only for firm matches. Expanded clones are given a class, and other clones once, few, many or no size at all.

D gene	clone size	V gene	J gene	CDR3 DNA	CDR3 protein
.	.	TRBV6-5	TRBJ2-1	TGTGCCAGCAGGCCACCAAAAGGGAGTGAGCAGTTCTTC	CASRPPKGSEQFF
TRBD1	once	TRBV9	TRBJ2-1	TGTGCCAGCAGCGTAGGGCAGGGGGCAACCAATACCTACAATGAGCAGTTCTTC	CASSVGQGATNTYNEQFF
.	.	TRBV14	TRBJ2-5	TGTGCCAGCAGCCAAGAATCGGGACGGGCAATCTTCCAAGAGACCCAGTACTTC	CASSQESGRAIFQETQYF
.	.	TRBV5-1	TRBJ1-1	TGCGCCAGCAGCTTGGCGGGACTAATCCGAAGCGAAGCTTTCTTT	CASSLAGLIRSEAFF
.	.	TRBV19	TRBJ1-2	TGTGCCAGTAGTCCTCCCCGGGACGGCGCCAGAGGTGGCTACACCTTC	CASSPPRDGARGGYTF
.	.	TRBV6-2/TRBV6-3	TRBJ1-1	TGTGCCAGCAGTACCCCAGGGTTATCTACTGAAGCTTTCTTT	CASSTPGLSTEAFF
TRBD1	.	TRBV7-6	TRBJ2-7	TGTGCCAGCAGCCACAGGGACAGACCCTACGAGCAGTACTTC	CASSHRDRPYEQYF
TRBD2	.	TRBV11-3	TRBJ2-5	TGTGCCAGCAGCCAGCAGGGCGCGGGAGCCCTCCAAGAGACCCAGTACTTC	CASSQQGAGALQETQYF
.	few	TRBV28	TRBJ1-6	TGTGCCAGCAGTTTATCCAGGGTTAGTTCACCCCTCCACTTT	CASSLSRVSSPLHF
TRBD1	.	TRBV29-1	TRBJ2-3	TGCAGCGTTGAAAAACAGGGGGCAGATACGCAGTATTTT	CSVEKQGADTQYF
.	few	TRBV18	TRBJ1-1	TGTGCCTCTCAGAGGGAAACTGAAGCTTTCTTT	CASQRETEAFF
.	.	TRBV6-5	TRBJ2-7	TGTGCCAGCAGACGGGGGAGATCCTACGAGCAGTACTTC	CASRRGRSYEQYF
.	.	TRBV19	TRBJ1-4	TGTGCCAGTCCATCCGGAGATGAAAGACTGTTTTTT	CASPSGDERLFF
.	.	TRBV10-3	TRBJ2-7	TGTGCCATCAGTGACCTTATGGGCGGGGCTGGATTCGAGCAGTACTTC	CAISDLMGGAGFEQYF
.	.	TRBV12-3/TRBV12-4	TRBJ1-6	TGTGCCAGCAGTCCGCCGGGAGCCTCACCCCTCCACTTT	CASSPPGASPLHF